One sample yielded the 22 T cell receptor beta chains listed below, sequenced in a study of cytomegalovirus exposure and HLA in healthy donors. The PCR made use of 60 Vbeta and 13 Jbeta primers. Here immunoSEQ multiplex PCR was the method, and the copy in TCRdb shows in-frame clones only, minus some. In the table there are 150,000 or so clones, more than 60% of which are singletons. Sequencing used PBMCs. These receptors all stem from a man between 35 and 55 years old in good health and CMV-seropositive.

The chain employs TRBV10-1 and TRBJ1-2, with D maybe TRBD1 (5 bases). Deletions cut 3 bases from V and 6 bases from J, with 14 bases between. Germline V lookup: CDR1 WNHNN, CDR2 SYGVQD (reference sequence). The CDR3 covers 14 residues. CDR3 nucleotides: TGCGCCAGCAGTGACTCTACAGGCCGGAATGGCTACACCTTC. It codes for CASSDSTGRNGYTF.

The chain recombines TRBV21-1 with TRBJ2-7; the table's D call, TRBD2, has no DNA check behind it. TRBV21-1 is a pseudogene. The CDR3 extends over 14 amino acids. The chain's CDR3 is CASVVTSGYCEQYF. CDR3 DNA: TGTGCCAGCGTCGTGACTAGCGGGTATTGCGAGCAGTACTTC.

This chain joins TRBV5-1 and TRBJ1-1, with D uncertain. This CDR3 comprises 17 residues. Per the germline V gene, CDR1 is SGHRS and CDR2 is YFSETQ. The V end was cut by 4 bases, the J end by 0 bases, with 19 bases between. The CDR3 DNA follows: TGCGCCAGCAGCGGCGCAGGCCACTCGGGAATGAACACTGAAGCTTTCTTT. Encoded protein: CASSGAGHSGMNTEAFF.

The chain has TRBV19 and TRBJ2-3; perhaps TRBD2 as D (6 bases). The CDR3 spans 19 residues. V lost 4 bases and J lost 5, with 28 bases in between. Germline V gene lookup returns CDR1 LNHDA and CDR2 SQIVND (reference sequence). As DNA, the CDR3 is TGTGCCAGTAGTACCACCCCCATCCCCCCACTAGCAGTCCGAGATACGCAGTATTTT. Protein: CASSTTPIPPLAVRDTQYF.

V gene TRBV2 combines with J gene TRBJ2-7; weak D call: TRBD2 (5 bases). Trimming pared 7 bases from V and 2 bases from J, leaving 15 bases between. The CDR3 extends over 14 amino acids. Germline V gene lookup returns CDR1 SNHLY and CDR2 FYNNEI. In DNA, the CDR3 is TGTGCCAGCATAAGCGGACTGTTTACCTACGAGCAGTACTTC. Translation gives CASISGLFTYEQYF.

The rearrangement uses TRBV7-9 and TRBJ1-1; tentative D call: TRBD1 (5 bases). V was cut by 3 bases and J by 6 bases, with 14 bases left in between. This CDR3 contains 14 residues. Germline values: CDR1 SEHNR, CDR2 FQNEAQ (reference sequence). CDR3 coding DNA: TGTGCCAGCAGCTTCACGACCGGGGGGTCTGAAGCTTTCTTT. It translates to CASSFTTGGSEAFF.

The CDR3 bases are TGTGCCAGCAGATTGACAGGGTCCTACGAGCAGTACTTC. Its translation is CASRLTGSYEQYF. J is TRBJ2-7 and V is TRBV7-2; 7 nucleotides agree with TRBD1. Trimming at V came to 6 bases and at J to 1 base, leaving 3 bases not matched to a gene. From germline, CDR1 is SGHTA and CDR2 FQGNSA. This CDR3 contains 13 residues.

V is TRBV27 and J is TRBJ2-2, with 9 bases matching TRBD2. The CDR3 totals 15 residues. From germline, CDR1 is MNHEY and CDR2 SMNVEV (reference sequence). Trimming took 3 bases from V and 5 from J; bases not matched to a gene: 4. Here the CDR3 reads CASSFSGRWTGELFF. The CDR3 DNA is TGTGCCAGCAGTTTTAGCGGGAGATGGACCGGGGAGCTGTTTTTT.

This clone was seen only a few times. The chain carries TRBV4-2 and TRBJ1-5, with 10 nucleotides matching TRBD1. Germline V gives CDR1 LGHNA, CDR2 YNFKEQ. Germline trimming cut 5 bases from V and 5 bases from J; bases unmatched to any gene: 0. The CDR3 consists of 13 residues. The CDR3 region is CASSGTGDQPQHF. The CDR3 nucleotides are TGTGCCAGCAGCGGGACAGGGGATCAGCCCCAGCATTTT.

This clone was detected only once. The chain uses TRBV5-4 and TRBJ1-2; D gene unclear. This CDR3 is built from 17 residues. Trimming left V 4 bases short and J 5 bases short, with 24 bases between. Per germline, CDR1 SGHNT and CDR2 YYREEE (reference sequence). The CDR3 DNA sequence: TGTGCCAGCAGCCTAAGCACCGGGCCCGGGAAGGAGTATGGCTACACCTTC. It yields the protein CASSLSTGPGKEYGYTF.

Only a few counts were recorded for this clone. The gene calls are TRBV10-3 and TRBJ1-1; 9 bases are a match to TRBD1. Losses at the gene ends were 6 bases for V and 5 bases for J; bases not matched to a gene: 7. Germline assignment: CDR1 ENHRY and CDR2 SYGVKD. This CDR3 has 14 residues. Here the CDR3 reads CAISLTGGRTEAFF. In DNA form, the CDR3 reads TGTGCCATCAGCCTAACAGGGGGCCGGACTGAAGCTTTCTTT.

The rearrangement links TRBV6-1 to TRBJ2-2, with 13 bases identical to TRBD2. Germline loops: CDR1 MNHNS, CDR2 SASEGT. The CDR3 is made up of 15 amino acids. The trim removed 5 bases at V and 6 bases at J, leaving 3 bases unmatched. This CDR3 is CASSRTSGSAGELFF. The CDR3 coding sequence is TGTGCCAGCAGTCGGACTAGCGGGAGTGCCGGGGAGCTGTTTTTT.

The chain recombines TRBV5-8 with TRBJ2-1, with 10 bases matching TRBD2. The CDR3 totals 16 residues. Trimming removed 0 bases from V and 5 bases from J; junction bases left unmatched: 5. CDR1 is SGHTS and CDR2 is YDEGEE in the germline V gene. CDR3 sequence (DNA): TGTGCCAGCAGCTTGGTCCTAGCGGGAGTTAACAATGAGCAGTTCTTC. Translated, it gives CASSLVLAGVNNEQFF. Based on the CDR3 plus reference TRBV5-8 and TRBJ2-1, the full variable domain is EAGVTQSPTHLIKTRGQQATLRCSPISGHTSVYWYQQALGLGLQFLLWYDEGEERNRGNFPPRFSGRQFPNYSSELNVNALELEDSALYLCASSLVLAGVNNEQFFGPGTRLTVL.

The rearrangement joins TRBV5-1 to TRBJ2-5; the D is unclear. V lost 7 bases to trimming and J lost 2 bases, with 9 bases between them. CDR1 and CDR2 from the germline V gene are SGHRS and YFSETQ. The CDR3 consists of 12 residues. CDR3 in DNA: TGCGCCAGCGGCCAGATGCAAGAGACCCAGTACTTC. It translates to CASGQMQETQYF.

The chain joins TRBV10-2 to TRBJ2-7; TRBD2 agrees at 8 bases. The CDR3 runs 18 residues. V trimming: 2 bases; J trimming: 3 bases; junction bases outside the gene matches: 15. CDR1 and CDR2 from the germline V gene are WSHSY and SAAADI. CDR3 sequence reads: CASSEHGLAGAVRYEQYF. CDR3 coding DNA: TGCGCCAGCAGTGAGCATGGGCTAGCGGGTGCGGTACGCTACGAGCAGTACTTC.

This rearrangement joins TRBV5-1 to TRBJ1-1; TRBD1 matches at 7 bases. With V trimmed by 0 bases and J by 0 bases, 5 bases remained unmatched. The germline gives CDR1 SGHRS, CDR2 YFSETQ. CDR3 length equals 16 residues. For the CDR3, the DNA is TGCGCCAGCAGCTTGGGACTGGGACAGATGAACACTGAAGCTTTCTTT. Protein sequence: CASSLGLGQMNTEAFF.

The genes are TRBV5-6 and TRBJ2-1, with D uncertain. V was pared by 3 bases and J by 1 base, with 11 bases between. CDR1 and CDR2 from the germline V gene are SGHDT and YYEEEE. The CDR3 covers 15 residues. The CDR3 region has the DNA TGTGCCAGCAGCTCGAGTTCTTGGTCCTACAATGAGCAGTTCTTC. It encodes CASSSSSWSYNEQFF.

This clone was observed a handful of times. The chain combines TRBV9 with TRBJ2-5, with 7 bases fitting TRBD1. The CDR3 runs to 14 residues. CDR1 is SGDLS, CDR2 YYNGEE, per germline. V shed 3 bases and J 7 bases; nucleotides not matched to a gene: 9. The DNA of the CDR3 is TGTGCCAGCAGCGGGGGAACAGGGGCAGGGACCCAGTACTTC. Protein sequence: CASSGGTGAGTQYF. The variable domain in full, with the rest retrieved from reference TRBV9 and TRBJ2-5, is DSGVTQTPKHLITATGQRVTLRCSPRSGDLSVYWYQQSLDQGLQFLIQYYNGEERAKGNILERFSAQQFPDLHSELNLSSLELGDSALYFCASSGGTGAGTQYFGPGTRLLVL.

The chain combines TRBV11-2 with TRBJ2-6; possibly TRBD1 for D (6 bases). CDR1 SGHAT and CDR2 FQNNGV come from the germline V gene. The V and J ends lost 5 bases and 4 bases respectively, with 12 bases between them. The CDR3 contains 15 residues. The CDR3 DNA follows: TGTGCCAGCAGCAGTTACAGGGCCGGGGCCAACGTCCTGACTTTC. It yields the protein CASSSYRAGANVLTF.

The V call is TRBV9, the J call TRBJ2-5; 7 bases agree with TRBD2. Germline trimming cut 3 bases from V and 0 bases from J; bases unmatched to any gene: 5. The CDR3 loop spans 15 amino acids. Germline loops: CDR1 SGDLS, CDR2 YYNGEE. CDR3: CASSAGSGYQETQYF. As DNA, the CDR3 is TGTGCCAGCAGCGCCGGTAGCGGGTACCAAGAGACCCAGTACTTC.

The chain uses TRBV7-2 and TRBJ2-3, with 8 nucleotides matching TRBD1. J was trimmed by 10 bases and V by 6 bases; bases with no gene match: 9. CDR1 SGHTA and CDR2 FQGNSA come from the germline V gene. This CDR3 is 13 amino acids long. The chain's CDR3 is CASRDTGGQSQYF. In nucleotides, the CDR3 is TGTGCCAGCAGAGATACAGGGGGTCAGTCGCAGTATTTT.

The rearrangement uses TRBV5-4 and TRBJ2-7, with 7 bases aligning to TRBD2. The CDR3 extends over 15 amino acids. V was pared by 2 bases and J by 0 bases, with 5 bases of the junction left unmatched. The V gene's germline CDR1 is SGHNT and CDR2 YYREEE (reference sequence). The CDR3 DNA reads TGTGCCAGCAGCTTATCTAGCGGAAGCTCCTACGAGCAGTACTTC. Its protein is CASSLSSGSSYEQYF.